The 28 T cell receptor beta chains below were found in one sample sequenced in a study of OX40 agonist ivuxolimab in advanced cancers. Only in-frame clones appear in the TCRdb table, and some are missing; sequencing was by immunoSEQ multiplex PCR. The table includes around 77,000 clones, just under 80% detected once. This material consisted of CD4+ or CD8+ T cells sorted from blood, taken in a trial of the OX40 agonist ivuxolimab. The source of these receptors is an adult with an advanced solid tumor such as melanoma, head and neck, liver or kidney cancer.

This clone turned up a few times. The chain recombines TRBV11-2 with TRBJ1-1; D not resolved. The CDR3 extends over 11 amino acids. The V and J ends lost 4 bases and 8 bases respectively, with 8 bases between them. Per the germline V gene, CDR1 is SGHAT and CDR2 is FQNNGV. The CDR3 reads CASSWAGEAFF. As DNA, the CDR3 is TGTGCCAGCAGCTGGGCAGGAGAAGCTTTCTTT. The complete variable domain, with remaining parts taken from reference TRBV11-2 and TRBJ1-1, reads EAGVAQSPRYKIIEKRQSVAFWCNPISGHATLYWYQQILGQGPKLLIQFQNNGVVDDSQLPKDRFSAERLKGVDSTLKIQPAKLEDSAVYLCASSWAGEAFFGQGTRLTVV.

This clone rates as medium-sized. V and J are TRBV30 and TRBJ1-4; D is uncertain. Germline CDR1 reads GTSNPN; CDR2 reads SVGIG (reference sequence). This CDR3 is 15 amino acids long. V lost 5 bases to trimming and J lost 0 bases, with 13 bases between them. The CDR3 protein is CAWGDPITTNEKLFF. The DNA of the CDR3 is TGTGCCTGGGGTGACCCCATAACAACTAATGAAAAACTGTTTTTT.

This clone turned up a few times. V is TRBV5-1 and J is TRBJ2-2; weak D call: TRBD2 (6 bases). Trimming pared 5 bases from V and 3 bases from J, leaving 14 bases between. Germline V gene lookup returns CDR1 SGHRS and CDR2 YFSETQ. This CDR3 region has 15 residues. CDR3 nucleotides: TGCGCCAGCAGACCCACAGCGGGCGACACCGGGGAGCTGTTTTTT. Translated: CASRPTAGDTGELFF.

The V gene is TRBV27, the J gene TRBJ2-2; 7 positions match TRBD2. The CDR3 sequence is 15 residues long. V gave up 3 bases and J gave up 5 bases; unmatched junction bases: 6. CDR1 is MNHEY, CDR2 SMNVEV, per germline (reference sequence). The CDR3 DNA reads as TGTGCCAGCAGTTTTCGCGGGAGTATGACCGGGGAGCTGTTTTTT. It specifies CASSFRGSMTGELFF.

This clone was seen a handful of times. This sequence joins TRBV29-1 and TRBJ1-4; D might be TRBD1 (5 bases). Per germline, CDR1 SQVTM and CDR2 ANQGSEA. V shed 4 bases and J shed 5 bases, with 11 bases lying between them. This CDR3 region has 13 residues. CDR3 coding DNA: TGCAGCGTTGGGGGCGGGTTCAATGAAAAACTGTTTTTT. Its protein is CSVGGGFNEKLFF. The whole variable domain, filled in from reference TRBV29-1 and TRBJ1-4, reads SAVISQKPSRDICQRGTSLTIQCQVDSQVTMMFWYRQQPGQSLTLIATANQGSEATYESGFVIDKFPISRPNLTFSTLTVSNMSPEDSSIYLCSVGGGFNEKLFFGSGTQLSVL.

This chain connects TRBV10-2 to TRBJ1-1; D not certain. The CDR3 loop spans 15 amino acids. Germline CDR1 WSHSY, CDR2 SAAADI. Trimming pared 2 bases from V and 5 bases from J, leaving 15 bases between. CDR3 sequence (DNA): TGCGCCAGCAGTGAGCGTCTCGGTGGTCTGACTGAAGCTTTCTTT. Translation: CASSERLGGLTEAFF.

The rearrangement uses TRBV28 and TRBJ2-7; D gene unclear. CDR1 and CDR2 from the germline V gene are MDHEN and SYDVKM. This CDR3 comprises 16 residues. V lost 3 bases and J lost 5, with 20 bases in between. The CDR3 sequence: CASSFPLRPSVDEQYF. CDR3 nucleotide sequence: TGTGCCAGCAGTTTCCCTCTGAGACCCTCTGTGGACGAGCAGTACTTC.

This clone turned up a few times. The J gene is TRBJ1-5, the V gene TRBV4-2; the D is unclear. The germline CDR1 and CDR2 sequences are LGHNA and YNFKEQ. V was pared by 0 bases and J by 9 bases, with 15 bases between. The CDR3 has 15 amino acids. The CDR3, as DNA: TGTGCCAGCAGCCAAGATACGAGCGGGCATTCGCCCCAGCATTTT. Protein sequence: CASSQDTSGHSPQHF.

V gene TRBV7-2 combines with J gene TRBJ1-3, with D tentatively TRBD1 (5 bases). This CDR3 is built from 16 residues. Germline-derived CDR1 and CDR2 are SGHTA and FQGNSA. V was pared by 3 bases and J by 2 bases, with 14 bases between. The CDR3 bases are TGTGCCAGCAGCTTGATGGCCCGGGGGACTGGAAACACCATATATTTT. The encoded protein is CASSLMARGTGNTIYF.

CDR3 region: CASSLTPGLYDEQFF. The CDR3 bases are TGTGCCAGCAGCTTAACGCCCGGGCTGTATGATGAGCAGTTCTTC. J is TRBJ2-1 and V is TRBV7-3; unclear D gene. This CDR3 comprises 15 residues. CDR1 SGHTA and CDR2 FQGTGA come from the germline V gene. Deletions cut 0 bases from V and 8 bases from J, with 14 bases between.

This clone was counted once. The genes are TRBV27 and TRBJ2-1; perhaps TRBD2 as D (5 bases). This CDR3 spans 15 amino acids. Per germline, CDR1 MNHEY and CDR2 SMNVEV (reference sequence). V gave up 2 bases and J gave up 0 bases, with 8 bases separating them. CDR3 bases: TGTGCCAGCAGTTTAGTCGGGGTCTCCTACAATGAGCAGTTCTTC. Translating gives CASSLVGVSYNEQFF.

The CDR3 spells CASSPSGAGANVLTF. The DNA of the CDR3 is TGTGCCAGCTCACCAAGCGGGGCTGGGGCCAACGTCCTGACTTTC. This rearrangement joins TRBV18 to TRBJ2-6; 7 bases are shared with TRBD2. Germline lookup yields CDR1 KGHSH and CDR2 LQKENI. The CDR3 is 15 amino acids. The J segment lost 2 bases and the V segment lost 2 bases, leaving 0 bases of the junction unmatched.

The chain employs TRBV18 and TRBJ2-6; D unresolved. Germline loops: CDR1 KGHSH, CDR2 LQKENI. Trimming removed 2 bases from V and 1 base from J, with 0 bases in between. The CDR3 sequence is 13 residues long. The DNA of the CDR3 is TGTGCCAGCTCACCATCTGGGGCCAACGTCCTGACTTTC. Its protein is CASSPSGANVLTF.

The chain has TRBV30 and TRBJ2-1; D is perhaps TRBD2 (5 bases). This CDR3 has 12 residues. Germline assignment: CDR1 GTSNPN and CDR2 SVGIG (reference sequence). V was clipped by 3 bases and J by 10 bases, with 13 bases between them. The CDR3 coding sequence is TGTGCCTGGAGCCCCCCGGGAATAGAGCAGTTCTTC. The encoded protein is CAWSPPGIEQFF.

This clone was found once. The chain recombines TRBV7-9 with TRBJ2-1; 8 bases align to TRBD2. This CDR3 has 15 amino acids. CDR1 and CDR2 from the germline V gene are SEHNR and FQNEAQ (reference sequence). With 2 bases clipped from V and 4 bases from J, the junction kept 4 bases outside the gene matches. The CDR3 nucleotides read TGTGCCAGCAGCTTATTAGCGGGACGGTACAATGAGCAGTTCTTC. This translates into CASSLLAGRYNEQFF.

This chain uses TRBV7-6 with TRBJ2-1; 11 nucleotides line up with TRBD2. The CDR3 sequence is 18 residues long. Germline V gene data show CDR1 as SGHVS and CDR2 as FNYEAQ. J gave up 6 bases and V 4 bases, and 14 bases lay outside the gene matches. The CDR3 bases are TGTGCCAGCAGCTCGCAAAGAGAACTAGCGGGGGAACCCAATGAGCAGTTCTTC. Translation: CASSSQRELAGEPNEQFF.

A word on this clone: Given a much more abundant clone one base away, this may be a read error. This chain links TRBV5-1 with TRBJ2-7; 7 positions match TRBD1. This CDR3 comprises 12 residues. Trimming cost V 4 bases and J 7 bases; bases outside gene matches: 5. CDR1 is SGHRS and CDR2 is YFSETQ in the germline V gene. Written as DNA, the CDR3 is TGCGCCAGCAGCCCAAGGGGGCGGGAGCAGTACTTC. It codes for CASSPRGREQYF.

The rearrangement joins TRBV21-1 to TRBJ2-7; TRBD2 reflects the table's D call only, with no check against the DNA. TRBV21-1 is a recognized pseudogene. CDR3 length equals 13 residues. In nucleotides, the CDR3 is TGTGCCAGCAGCAATCAACCGAGGTACGAGCAGTACTTC. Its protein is CASSNQPRYEQYF.

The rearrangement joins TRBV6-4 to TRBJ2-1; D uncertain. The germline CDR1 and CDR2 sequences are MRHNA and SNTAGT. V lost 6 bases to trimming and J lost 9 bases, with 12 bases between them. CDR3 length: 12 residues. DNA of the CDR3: TGTGCCAGCAGCGCCGGTGCTGGTGAGCAGTTCTTC. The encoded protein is CASSAGAGEQFF.

The CDR3 DNA sequence: TGTGCCAGCAGCCTCGTGGACGCCGGGGAGCTGTTTTTT. It translates to CASSLVDAGELFF. The chain links TRBV6-6 to TRBJ2-2, with D unresolved. Trimming removed 6 bases from V and 6 bases from J, with 11 bases in between. Per the germline V gene, CDR1 is MNHNY and CDR2 is SVGAGI (reference sequence). This CDR3 has 13 amino acids.

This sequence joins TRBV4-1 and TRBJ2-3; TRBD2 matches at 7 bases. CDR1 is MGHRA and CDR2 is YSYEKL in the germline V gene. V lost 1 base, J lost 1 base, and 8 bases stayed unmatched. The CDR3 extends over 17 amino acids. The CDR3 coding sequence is TGCGCCAGCAGCCAAGGGGGGTTGCGGGAGCGCACAGATACGCAGTATTTT. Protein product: CASSQGGLRERTDTQYF.

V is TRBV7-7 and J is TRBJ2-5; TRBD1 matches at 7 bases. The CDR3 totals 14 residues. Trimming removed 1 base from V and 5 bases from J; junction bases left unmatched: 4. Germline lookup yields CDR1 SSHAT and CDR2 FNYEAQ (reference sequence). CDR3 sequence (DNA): TGTGCCAGCAGCTTAGGACAGGGCCCGGAGACCCAGTACTTC. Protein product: CASSLGQGPETQYF.

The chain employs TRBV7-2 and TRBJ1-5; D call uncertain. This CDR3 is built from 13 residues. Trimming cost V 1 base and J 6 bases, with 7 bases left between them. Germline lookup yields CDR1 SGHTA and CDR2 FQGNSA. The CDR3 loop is CASSLEMSQPQHF. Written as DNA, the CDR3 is TGTGCCAGCAGCTTAGAAATGTCTCAGCCCCAGCATTTT.

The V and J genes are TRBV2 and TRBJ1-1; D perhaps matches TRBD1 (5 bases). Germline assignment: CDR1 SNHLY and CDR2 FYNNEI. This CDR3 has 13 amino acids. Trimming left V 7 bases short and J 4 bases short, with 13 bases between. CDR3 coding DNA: TGTGCCAGCATCAGGGAGCTGCGCACTGAAGCTTTCTTT. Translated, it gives CASIRELRTEAFF.

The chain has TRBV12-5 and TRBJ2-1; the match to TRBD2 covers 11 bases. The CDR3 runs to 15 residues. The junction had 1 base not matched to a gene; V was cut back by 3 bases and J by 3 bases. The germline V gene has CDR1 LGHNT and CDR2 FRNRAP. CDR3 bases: TGTGCTAGTGGTTTAGGGACTAGCGGCTACAATGAGCAGTTCTTC. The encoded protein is CASGLGTSGYNEQFF.

CDR3 amino acids: CASSPAGQRGSGNTIYF. DNA for the CDR3: TGTGCCAGCAGCCCAGCGGGACAGAGGGGCTCTGGAAACACCATATATTTT. The V gene is TRBV7-2, the J gene TRBJ1-3; 7 bases align to TRBD1. CDR1 is SGHTA and CDR2 is FQGNSA in the germline V gene. The ends lost 5 bases at V and 0 bases at J; junction bases unmatched: 10. This CDR3 contains 17 residues.

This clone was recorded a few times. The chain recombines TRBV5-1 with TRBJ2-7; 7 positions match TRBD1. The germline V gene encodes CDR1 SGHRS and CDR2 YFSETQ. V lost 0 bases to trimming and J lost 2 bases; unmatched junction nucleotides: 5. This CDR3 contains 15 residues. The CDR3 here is CASSLDGTEAYEQYF. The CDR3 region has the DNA TGCGCCAGCAGCTTGGATGGGACAGAAGCCTACGAGCAGTACTTC.

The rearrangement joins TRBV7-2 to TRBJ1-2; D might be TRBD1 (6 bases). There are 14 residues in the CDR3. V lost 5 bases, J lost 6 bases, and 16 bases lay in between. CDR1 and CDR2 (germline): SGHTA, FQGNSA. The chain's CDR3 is CASSRQGRSDGYTF. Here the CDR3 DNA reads TGTGCCAGCAGCCGCCAGGGGAGGAGCGATGGCTACACCTTC. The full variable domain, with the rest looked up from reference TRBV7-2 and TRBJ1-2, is GAGVSQSPSNKVTEKGKDVELRCDPISGHTALYWYRQSLGQGLEFLIYFQGNSAPDKSGLPSDRFSAERTGGSVSTLTIQRTQQEDSAVYLCASSRQGRSDGYTFGSGTRLTVV.